A selection of T cell receptor beta chains follows, all from one sample in a study of graft-versus-host responses after intestinal transplantation. Sequencing used immunoSEQ multiplex PCR; TCRdb keeps in-frame clones, though not all of them. The sample lists some 39,000 clones, more than 85% occurring once. The source material was PBMCs, sampled roughly 110 weeks after intestinal transplantation. Source of these receptors: a human patient who received an intestinal transplant, so some T cells may come from the graft donor. Each CDR3 is given without its conserved first and last residue.

TRBJ2-6	TRBV13	ASSLSFSGANVLT
TRBJ1-5	TRBV6-1	ASRGRLVAPQH
TRBJ2-5	TRBV9	ASSAGGETQY
TRBJ1-1	TRBV6-6	ASSYSSRQLAF
TRBJ1-1	TRBV19	ASSNRDRGNTEAF
TRBJ2-1	TRBV6-5	ASSRTSGSGNEQF
TRBJ2-7	TRBV6-5	ASSKGSYEQY
TRBJ2-7	TRBV5-4	ASSLYGDYEQY
TRBJ2-7	TRBV14	ASSQGDGYEQY
TRBJ2-1	TRBV28	ASSFRLAEQF
TRBJ2-7	TRBV5-5	ASSWDSIPLEQY
TRBJ1-2	TRBV29-1	SVEVVGGYT
TRBJ2-7	TRBV7-2	ASSLTTDIFYEQY
TRBJ2-7	TRBV7-6	ASSSAPPTGGMAYEQY
TRBJ1-1	TRBV19	ASSPGNYNTEAF
TRBJ1-2	TRBV6-1	ASSDNREWDYDYT
TRBJ1-1	TRBV2	ASRDTRGVQTEAF
TRBJ1-1	TRBV5-4	ATSRQGRAEAF
TRBJ2-3	TRBV6-6	ASSSTGGRDTQY
TRBJ1-2	TRBV5-6	ASSRAYGYT
TRBJ1-2	TRBV4-1	ASSPEVGSVGYT
TRBJ2-7	TRBV5-1	ASSLGTSPRQY
TRBJ1-6	TRBV9	ASSVAGIGSPLH
TRBJ1-3	TRBV9	ASSVGTAWSAGNTIY
TRBJ1-6	TRBV7-2	ASSSPGAGRAGSALH
TRBJ1-2	TRBV7-9	ASSYTTGGHGYT
TRBJ2-5	TRBV6-6	ASRKEGGGKETQY
TRBJ2-7	TRBV2	ASSEGAALATFTYEQY
TRBJ2-1	TRBV11-2	ASSSRTSGGNEQF
TRBJ1-2	TRBV27	ASSLLGTDRGGYT
TRBJ2-5	TRBV15	ATSREIYGGETQY
TRBJ2-5	TRBV5-1	ASSLGIWDQETQY
TRBJ2-2	TRBV2	ASSVLGSPTAGELF
TRBJ2-7	TRBV7-2	ASSLLYEQY
TRBJ2-1	TRBV27	ASSFGTGGYEQF
TRBJ1-1	TRBV7-6	ASSRTGGTEAF
TRBJ2-5	TRBV7-9	ASSRPPRQGWETQY
TRBJ2-1	TRBV5-4	ASSPPRGEQF
TRBJ1-2	TRBV7-9	ASSLGPGEGNYGYT
TRBJ2-7	TRBV10-3	AISPLGDYEQY
TRBJ1-1	TRBV2	ASSDGRGDTEAF
TRBJ2-7	TRBV5-4	ASSLGDSSYEQY
TRBJ1-6	TRBV6-6	ASSYQDRGNSPLH
TRBJ2-7	TRBV9	ASSAGTVEQY
TRBJ2-7	TRBV7-2	ASSSRQGRYEQY